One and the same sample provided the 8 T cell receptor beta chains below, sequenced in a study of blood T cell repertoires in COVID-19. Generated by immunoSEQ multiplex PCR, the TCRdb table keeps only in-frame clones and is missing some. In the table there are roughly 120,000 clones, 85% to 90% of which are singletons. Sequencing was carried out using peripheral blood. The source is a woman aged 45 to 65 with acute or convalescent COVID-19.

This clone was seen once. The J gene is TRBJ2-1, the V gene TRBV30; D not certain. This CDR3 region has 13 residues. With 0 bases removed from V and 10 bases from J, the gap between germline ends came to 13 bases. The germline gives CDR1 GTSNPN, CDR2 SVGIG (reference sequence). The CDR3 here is CAWSVYITQEQFF. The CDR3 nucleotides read TGTGCCTGGAGTGTATACATTACGCAGGAGCAGTTCTTC. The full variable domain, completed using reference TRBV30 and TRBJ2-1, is SQTIHQWPATLVQPVGSPLSLECTVEGTSNPNLYWYRQAAGRGLQLLFYSVGIGQISSEVPQNLSASRPQDRQFILSSKKLLLSDSGFYLCAWSVYITQEQFFGPGTRLTVL.

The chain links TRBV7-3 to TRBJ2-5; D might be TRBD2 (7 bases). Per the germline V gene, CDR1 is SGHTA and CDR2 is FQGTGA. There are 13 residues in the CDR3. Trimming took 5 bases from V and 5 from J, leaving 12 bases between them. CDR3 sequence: CASSLGGHETQYF. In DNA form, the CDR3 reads TGTGCCAGCAGCCTCGGGGGGCACGAGACCCAGTACTTC. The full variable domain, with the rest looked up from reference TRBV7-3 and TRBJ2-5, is GAGVSQTPSNKVTEKGKYVELRCDPISGHTALYWYRQSLGQGPEFLIYFQGTGAADDSGLPNDRFFAVRPEGSVSTLKIQRTERGDSAVYLCASSLGGHETQYFGPGTRLLVL.

The CDR3 loop is CASSVSGEKLFF. DNA of the CDR3: TGTGCCAGCAGCGTATCAGGTGAAAAACTGTTTTTT. This sequence joins TRBV9 and TRBJ1-4; no firm D call. Germline CDR1 SGDLS, CDR2 YYNGEE. V gave up 1 base and J gave up 7 bases, with 5 bases separating them. The CDR3 totals 12 residues.

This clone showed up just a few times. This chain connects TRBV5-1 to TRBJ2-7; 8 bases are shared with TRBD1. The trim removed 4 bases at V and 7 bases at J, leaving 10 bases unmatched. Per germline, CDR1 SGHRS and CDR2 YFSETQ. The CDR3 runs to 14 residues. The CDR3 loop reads CASSLGQGSGEQYF. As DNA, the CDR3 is TGCGCCAGCAGCCTAGGACAGGGCTCTGGGGAGCAGTACTTC. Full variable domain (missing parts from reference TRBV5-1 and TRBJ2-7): KAGVTQTPRYLIKTRGQQVTLSCSPISGHRSVSWYQQTPGQGLQFLFEYFSETQRNKGNFPGRFSGRQFSNSRSEMNVSTLELGDSALYLCASSLGQGSGEQYFGPGTRLTVT.

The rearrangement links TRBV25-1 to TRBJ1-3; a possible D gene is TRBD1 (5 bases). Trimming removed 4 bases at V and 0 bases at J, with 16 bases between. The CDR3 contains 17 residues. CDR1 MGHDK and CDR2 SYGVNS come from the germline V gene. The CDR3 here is CASSAGLRTGSGNTIYF. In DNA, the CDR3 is TGTGCCAGCAGTGCGGGACTCCGAACCGGCTCTGGAAACACCATATATTTT.

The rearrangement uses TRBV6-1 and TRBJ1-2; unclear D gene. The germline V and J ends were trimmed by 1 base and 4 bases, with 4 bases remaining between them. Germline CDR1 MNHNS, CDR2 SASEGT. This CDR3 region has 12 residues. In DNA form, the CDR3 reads TGTGCCAGCAGTGAAGACAGCTATGGCTACACCTTC. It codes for CASSEDSYGYTF.

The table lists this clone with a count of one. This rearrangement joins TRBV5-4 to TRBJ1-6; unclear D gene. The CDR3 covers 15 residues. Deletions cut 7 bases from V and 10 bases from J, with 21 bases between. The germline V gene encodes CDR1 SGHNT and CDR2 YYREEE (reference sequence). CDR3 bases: TGTGCCAGCGATCAAATGCGAGGGTGCCCGTCACCCCTCCACTTT. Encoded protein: CASDQMRGCPSPLHF.

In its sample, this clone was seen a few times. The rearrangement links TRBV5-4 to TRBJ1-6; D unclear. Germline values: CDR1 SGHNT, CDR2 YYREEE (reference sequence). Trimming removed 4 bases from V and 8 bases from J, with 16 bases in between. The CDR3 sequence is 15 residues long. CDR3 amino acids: CASSRGGNLDSPLHF. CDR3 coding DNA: TGTGCCAGCAGCCGGGGAGGGAACCTGGATTCACCCCTCCACTTT. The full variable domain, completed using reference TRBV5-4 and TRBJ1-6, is ETGVTQSPTHLIKTRGQQVTLRCSSQSGHNTVSWYQQALGQGPQFIFQYYREEENGRGNFPPRFSGLQFPNYSSELNVNALELDDSALYLCASSRGGNLDSPLHFGNGTRLTVT.